The 18 T cell receptor beta chains listed next were all sequenced from one sample in a study of control samples from healthy donors and cancer patients. Sequenced by immunoSEQ multiplex PCR; TCRdb stores in-frame clones only, minus some. Here the sample spans roughly 140,000 clones, around 90% being singletons. The sequencing input was blood. The receptors derive from a man aged 30 to 39 in good health.

The J gene is TRBJ2-3, the V gene TRBV3-1 (or the pseudogene TRBV3-2), with unresolved D. This CDR3 contains 14 residues. Germline lookup yields CDR1 LGHDT and CDR2 YNNKEL (reference sequence). V was trimmed by 4 bases and J by 2 bases, leaving 10 bases between them. The CDR3 coding sequence is TGTGCCAGCAGCCCAGTTTGGTTCACAGATACGCAGTATTTT. Translating gives CASSPVWFTDTQYF.

The chain combines TRBV7-2 with TRBJ2-7, with TRBD2 identical over 7 bases. Per germline, CDR1 SGHTA and CDR2 FQGNSA. V dropped 4 bases and J dropped 7; count of bases not matched to a gene: 7. CDR3 length: 13 residues. For the CDR3, the DNA is TGTGCCAGCAGCTGGAGGACTAGAGATGAGCAGTACTTC. As protein: CASSWRTRDEQYF.

V usage is TRBV14 and J usage is TRBJ2-2; D ambiguous. Germline V gene data show CDR1 as SGHDN and CDR2 as FVKESK. There are 13 residues in the CDR3. The V gene lost 6 bases and the J gene lost 5 bases, with 10 bases spanning the gap. The CDR3 spells CASSRLGTGELFF. DNA of the CDR3: TGTGCCAGCAGTCGTCTCGGGACCGGGGAGCTGTTTTTT.

The V and J genes are TRBV14 and TRBJ1-2; 8 bases fit TRBD1. CDR3 length: 15 residues. Germline CDR1 and CDR2: SGHDN and FVKESK. With V trimmed by 4 bases and J by 4 bases, 8 bases remained unmatched. CDR3 nucleotide sequence: TGTGCCAGCAGCCTAACGGGACAGGTCCTCTATGGCTACACCTTC. Amino acid sequence: CASSLTGQVLYGYTF.

The CDR3 loop is CASSRTGGMETEAFF. The CDR3 DNA reads as TGTGCCAGTAGTCGGACAGGGGGCATGGAAACTGAAGCTTTCTTT. J is TRBJ1-1 and V is TRBV19; 11 bases match TRBD1. The CDR3 extends over 15 amino acids. Unmatched junction bases numbered 7, after V lost 5 bases and J lost 5 bases. Per germline, CDR1 LNHDA and CDR2 SQIVND (reference sequence).

Comments on this clone: At one of its ends the junction is not consistent with the germline gene, which may arise from a read error. This CDR3 is CASSPAGVAGVGEQFF. The DNA for the CDR3 is TGTGCTAGCAGCCCCGCGGGGGTAGCGGGAGTAGGAGAGCAGTTCTTC. The chain joins TRBV7-7 to TRBJ2-1; 9 bases fit TRBD2. The CDR3 runs 16 residues. Germline V lookup: CDR1 SSHAT, CDR2 FNYEAQ (reference sequence).

The chain carries TRBV12-5 and TRBJ2-7, with D possibly being TRBD2 (5 bases). This CDR3 spans 14 amino acids. CDR1 and CDR2 (germline): LGHNT, FRNRAP. V lost 4 bases to trimming and J lost 4 bases, with 14 bases between them. Here the CDR3 reads CASGSPFTGYEQYF. CDR3 in DNA: TGTGCTAGTGGTTCCCCTTTTACGGGGTACGAGCAGTACTTC.

The chain is built from TRBV7-2 and TRBJ2-3, with D tentatively TRBD2 (6 bases). The germline CDR1 and CDR2 sequences are SGHTA and FQGNSA. This CDR3 region has 15 residues. Between the trimmed V and J ends, which lost 7 bases and 0 bases, there was a span of 14 bases. CDR3 sequence reads: CASTPGEFSTDTQYF. In nucleotides, the CDR3 is TGTGCCAGCACCCCGGGGGAGTTTAGCACAGATACGCAGTATTTT. Full variable domain (remainder filled in from reference TRBV7-2 and TRBJ2-3): GAGVSQSPSNKVTEKGKDVELRCDPISGHTALYWYRQSLGQGLEFLIYFQGNSAPDKSGLPSDRFSAERTGGSVSTLTIQRTQQEDSAVYLCASTPGEFSTDTQYFGPGTRLTVL.

This clone was detected once. The chain is built from TRBV29-1 and TRBJ2-7; 13 bases line up with TRBD2. The CDR3 has 18 residues. J lost 5 bases, V lost 6 bases, and 19 bases had no gene match. Germline V gene lookup returns CDR1 SQVTM and CDR2 ANQGSEA. CDR3 amino acids: CSVEGQVGTSGTLHEQYF. The CDR3 region has the DNA TGCAGCGTCGAGGGTCAGGTGGGGACTAGCGGGACACTCCACGAGCAGTACTTC.

The chain employs TRBV19 and TRBJ1-1; D call uncertain. Germline V gene lookup returns CDR1 LNHDA and CDR2 SQIVND (reference sequence). Deletions cut 5 bases from V and 8 bases from J, with 12 bases between. This CDR3 has 12 amino acids. CDR3 protein: CASSVRGLEAFF. The CDR3, as DNA: TGTGCCAGTAGTGTCCGGGGTTTGGAAGCTTTCTTT.

V usage is TRBV5-4 and J usage is TRBJ1-4, with D unclear. Germline V gene lookup returns CDR1 SGHNT and CDR2 YYREEE (reference sequence). Trimming took 0 bases from V and 2 from J, leaving 11 bases between them. The CDR3 totals 16 residues. CDR3 loop: CASSLALGRTNEKLFF. The CDR3 nucleotides read TGTGCCAGCAGCTTGGCCCTAGGGCGGACTAATGAAAAACTGTTTTTT.

V is TRBV7-8 and J is TRBJ2-5; 8 nucleotides agree with TRBD2. Germline loops: CDR1 SGHVS, CDR2 FQNEAQ. The CDR3 consists of 14 residues. V trimming: 7 bases; J trimming: 5 bases; junction bases outside the gene matches: 9. The CDR3 spells CASTNGRARETQYF. The DNA of the CDR3 is TGTGCCAGCACCAACGGGAGGGCCCGGGAGACCCAGTACTTC.

V is TRBV28 and J is TRBJ2-5; D gene uncertain. Germline-derived CDR1 and CDR2 are MDHEN and SYDVKM. V was cut by 2 bases and J by 5 bases, with 9 bases left in between. The CDR3 covers 13 residues. The CDR3 loop is CASSLPGSETQYF. The CDR3 nucleotides are TGTGCCAGCAGTTTACCGGGCTCGGAGACCCAGTACTTC.

The V call is TRBV6-5, the J call TRBJ2-1; D is uncertain. Germline V gene data show CDR1 as MNHEY and CDR2 as SVGAGI. V gave up 2 bases and J gave up 9 bases, with 11 bases separating them. This CDR3 contains 13 residues. The CDR3 nucleotides are TGTGCCAGCAGTTACCCCGGATCCAGTGAGCAGTTCTTC. The encoded protein is CASSYPGSSEQFF.

The chain uses TRBV27 and TRBJ2-1, with 7 bases aligning to TRBD1. This CDR3 is 15 amino acids long. J was trimmed by 0 bases and V by 9 bases; bases with no gene match: 8. Germline CDR1 reads MNHEY; CDR2 reads SMNVEV (reference sequence). CDR3 nucleotides: TGTGCCAGTCAGCTGGCAGGGGGCTCCTACAATGAGCAGTTCTTC. It translates to CASQLAGGSYNEQFF.

This clone was seen a few times. The chain joins TRBV4-3 to TRBJ1-3; D is perhaps TRBD1 (5 bases). Per germline, CDR1 LGHNA and CDR2 YSLEER. V dropped 0 bases and J dropped 4 bases, with 13 bases sitting between them. The CDR3 is 16 residues long. CDR3 region: CASSQDVGKGGNTIYF. The CDR3 nucleotides read TGCGCCAGCAGCCAAGATGTGGGGAAGGGGGGAAACACCATATATTTT.

The chain has TRBV19 and TRBJ2-7; the D gene could be TRBD1 or TRBD2 (5 bases each). This CDR3 has 15 amino acids. V was clipped by 1 base and J by 2 bases, with 12 bases between them. The germline CDR1 and CDR2 sequences are LNHDA and SQIVND (reference sequence). The CDR3 is CASSIGQGAPYEQYF. In DNA, the CDR3 is TGTGCCAGTAGTATAGGCCAGGGAGCCCCCTACGAGCAGTACTTC.

The chain links TRBV4-1 to TRBJ2-1; TRBD1 matches at 11 bases. Germline trimming cut 4 bases from V and 5 bases from J; bases unmatched to any gene: 4. Germline V gives CDR1 MGHRA, CDR2 YSYEKL. This CDR3 is built from 15 residues. The DNA for the CDR3 is TGCGCCAGCAGCCTCGGACAGGGGGCACACAATGAGCAGTTCTTC. Protein sequence: CASSLGQGAHNEQFF.